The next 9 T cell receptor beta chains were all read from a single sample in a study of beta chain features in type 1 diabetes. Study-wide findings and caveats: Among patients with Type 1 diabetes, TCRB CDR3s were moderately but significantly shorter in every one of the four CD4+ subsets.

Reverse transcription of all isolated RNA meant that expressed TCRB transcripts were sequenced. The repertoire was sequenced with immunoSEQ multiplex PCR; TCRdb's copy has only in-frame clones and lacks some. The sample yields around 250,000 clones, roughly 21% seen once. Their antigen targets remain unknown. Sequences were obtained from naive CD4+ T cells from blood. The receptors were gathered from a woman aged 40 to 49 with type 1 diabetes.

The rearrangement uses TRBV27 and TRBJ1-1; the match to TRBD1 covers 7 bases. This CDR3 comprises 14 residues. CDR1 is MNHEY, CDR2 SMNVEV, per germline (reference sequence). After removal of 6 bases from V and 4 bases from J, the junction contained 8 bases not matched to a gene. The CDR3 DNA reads TGTGCCAGCAGCTTACAGGGGTTGGGCACTGAAGCTTTCTTT. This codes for CASSLQGLGTEAFF.

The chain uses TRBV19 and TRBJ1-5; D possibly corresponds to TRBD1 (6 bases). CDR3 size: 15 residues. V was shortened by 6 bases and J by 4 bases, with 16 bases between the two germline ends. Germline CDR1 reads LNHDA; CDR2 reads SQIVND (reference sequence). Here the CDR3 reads CASREDGTGNQPQHF. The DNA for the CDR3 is TGTGCCAGTAGAGAGGACGGAACAGGGAATCAGCCCCAGCATTTT.

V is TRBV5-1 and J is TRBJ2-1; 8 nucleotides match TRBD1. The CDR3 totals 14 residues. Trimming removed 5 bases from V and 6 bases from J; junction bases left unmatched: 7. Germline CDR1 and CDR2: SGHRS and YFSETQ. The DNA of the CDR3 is TGCGCCAGCAGTCAACCCCAGGGGGCCAATGAGCAGTTCTTC. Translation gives CASSQPQGANEQFF.

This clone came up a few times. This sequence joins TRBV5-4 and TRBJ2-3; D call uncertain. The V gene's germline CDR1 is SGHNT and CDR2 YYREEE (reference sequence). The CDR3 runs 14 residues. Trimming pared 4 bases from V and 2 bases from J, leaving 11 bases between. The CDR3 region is CASSADRHTDTQYF. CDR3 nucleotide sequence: TGTGCCAGCAGCGCTGATCGACACACAGATACGCAGTATTTT.

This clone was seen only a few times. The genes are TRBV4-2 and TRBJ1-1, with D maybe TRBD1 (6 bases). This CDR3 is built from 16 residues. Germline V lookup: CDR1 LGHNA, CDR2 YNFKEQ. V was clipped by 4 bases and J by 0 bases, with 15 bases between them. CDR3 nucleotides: TGTGCCAGCAGCCCCAACACAGGGTTTATGAACACTGAAGCTTTCTTT. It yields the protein CASSPNTGFMNTEAFF.

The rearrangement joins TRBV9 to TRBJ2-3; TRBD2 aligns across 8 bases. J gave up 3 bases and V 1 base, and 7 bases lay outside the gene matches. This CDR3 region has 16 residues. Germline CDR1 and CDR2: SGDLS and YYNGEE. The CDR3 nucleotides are TGTGCCAGCAGCGTACTGGGACTAGAGAGTACAGATACGCAGTATTTT. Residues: CASSVLGLESTDTQYF.

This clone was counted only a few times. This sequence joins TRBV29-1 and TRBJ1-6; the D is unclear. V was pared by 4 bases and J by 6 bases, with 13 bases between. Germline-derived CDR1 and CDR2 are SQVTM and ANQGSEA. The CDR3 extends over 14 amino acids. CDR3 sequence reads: CSVAITSSNSPLHF. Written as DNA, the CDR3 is TGCAGCGTTGCAATTACGAGTTCTAATTCACCCCTCCACTTT. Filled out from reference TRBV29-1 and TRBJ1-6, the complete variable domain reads SAVISQKPSRDICQRGTSLTIQCQVDSQVTMMFWYRQQPGQSLTLIATANQGSEATYESGFVIDKFPISRPNLTFSTLTVSNMSPEDSSIYLCSVAITSSNSPLHFGNGTRLTVT.

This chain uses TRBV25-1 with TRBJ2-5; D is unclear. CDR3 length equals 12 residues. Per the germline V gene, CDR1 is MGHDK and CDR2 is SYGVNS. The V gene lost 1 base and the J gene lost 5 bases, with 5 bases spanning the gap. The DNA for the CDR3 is TGTGCCAGCAGTGAATCTATGGAGACCCAGTACTTC. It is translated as CASSESMETQYF. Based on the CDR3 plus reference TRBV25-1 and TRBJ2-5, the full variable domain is EADIYQTPRYLVIGTGKKITLECSQTMGHDKMYWYQQDPGMELHLIHYSYGVNSTEKGDLSSESTVSRIRTEHFPLTLESARPSHTSQYLCASSESMETQYFGPGTRLLVL.

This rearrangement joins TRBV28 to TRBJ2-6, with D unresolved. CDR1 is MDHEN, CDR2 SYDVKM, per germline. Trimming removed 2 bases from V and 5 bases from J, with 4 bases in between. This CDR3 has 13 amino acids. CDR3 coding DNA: TGTGCCAGCAGTTTACGGTGGGCCAACGTCCTGACTTTC. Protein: CASSLRWANVLTF. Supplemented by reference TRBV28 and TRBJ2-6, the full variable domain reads DVKVTQSSRYLVKRTGEKVFLECVQDMDHENMFWYRQDPGLGLRLIYFSYDVKMKEKGDIPEGYSVSREKKERFSLILESASTNQTSMYLCASSLRWANVLTFGAGSRLTVL.